Only one count was recorded for the clone carrying this TCR beta chain. Its target is unknown. With 5 bases clipped from V and 1 base from J, the junction kept 1 base outside the gene matches. CDR1 is LNHDA and CDR2 is SQIVND in the germline V gene (reference sequence). The CDR3 has 14 residues. The sample belongs to a study of circulating and synovial CD4+ cells in juvenile arthritis. Study-wide points: These blood cells shared more CDR3 sequences with synovium than bulk blood.

TCRdb keeps only in-frame clones here, not all; method: immunoSEQ multiplex PCR. The repertoire holds about 33,000 clones, about 95% seen once, with under 0.2% in the top ten. Samples derive from patients with active juvenile idiopathic arthritis. The clonotype was recovered from a human donor with juvenile idiopathic arthritis. Sequencing was performed on CD4+ T cells from blood. This chain connects TRBV19 to TRBJ2-2; 7 positions match TRBD2. The CDR3 is CASSASGNTGELFF. In DNA, the CDR3 is TGTGCCAGTAGTGCTAGCGGGAACACCGGGGAGCTGTTTTTT. Full variable domain (missing parts from reference TRBV19 and TRBJ2-2): DGGITQSPKYLFRKEGQNVTLSCEQNLNHDAMYWYRQDPGQGLRLIYYSQIVNDFQKGDIAEGYSVSREKKESFPLTVTSAQKNPTAFYLCASSASGNTGELFFGEGSRLTVL.